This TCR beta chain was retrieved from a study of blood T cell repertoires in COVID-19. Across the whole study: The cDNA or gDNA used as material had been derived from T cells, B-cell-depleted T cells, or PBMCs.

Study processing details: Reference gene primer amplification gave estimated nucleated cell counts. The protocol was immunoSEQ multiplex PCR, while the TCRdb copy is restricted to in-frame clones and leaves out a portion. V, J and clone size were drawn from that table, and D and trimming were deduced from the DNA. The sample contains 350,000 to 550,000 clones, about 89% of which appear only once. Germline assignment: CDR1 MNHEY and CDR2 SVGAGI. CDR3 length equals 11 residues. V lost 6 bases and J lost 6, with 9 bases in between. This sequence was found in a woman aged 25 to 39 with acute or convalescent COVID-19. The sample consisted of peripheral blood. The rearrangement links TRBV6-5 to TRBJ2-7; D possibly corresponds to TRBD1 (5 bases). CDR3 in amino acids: CASSLDSEQYF. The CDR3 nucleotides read TGTGCCAGCAGCCTCGACAGCGAGCAGTACTTC.